This T cell receptor (beta chain) came from a study of cytomegalovirus exposure and HLA in healthy donors. The PCR had 60 Vbeta and 13 Jbeta primers. Libraries were prepared by immunoSEQ multiplex PCR; TCRdb keeps only in-frame clonotypes and omits some of them. Of 100,000 to 150,000 clones in the sample, about 80% were seen once. The receptor was isolated from a woman in her thirties or forties in good health and CMV-seronegative. Sequencing was done on a sample of PBMCs.

The CDR3 region has the DNA TGCGCCAGCAGCCGGACAGGGAGCAACAATGAGCAGTTCTTC. The encoded protein is CASSRTGSNNEQFF. The gene calls are TRBV5-1 and TRBJ2-1; TRBD1 matches at 8 bases. CDR1 is SGHRS, CDR2 YFSETQ, per germline. The junction had 5 bases not matched to a gene; V was cut back by 4 bases and J by 5 bases. The CDR3 is made up of 14 amino acids. Combining the CDR3 with reference TRBV5-1 and TRBJ2-1 gives the whole variable domain KAGVTQTPRYLIKTRGQQVTLSCSPISGHRSVSWYQQTPGQGLQFLFEYFSETQRNKGNFPGRFSGRQFSNSRSEMNVSTLELGDSALYLCASSRTGSNNEQFFGPGTRLTVL.